The rows below give T cell receptor beta chains drawn from one sample of a study of CD8 T cells in ankylosing spondylitis. TCRdb redid the calling of the 5' RACE reads with MiXCR, one entry per CDR3 protein. The data show hundreds of thousands of distinct CDR3 sequences, about 11% seen once. The sequenced sample consisted of blood, either unsorted or a sorted T cell fraction (not recorded which). The receptors here all came from a male donor with ankylosing spondylitis. Both conserved end residues are part of each CDR3. The order of the fields is V gene, clone size, CDR3 length, D gene, J gene, CDR3 protein, CDR3 DNA. A D gene is named only where the DNA matches it firmly. Clone size is not always given. Where it is, it says once, few, many or a class for expanded clones.

V: TRBV10-3
size: many
length: 14
D: TRBD1
J: TRBJ1-1
CDR3: CAISRTGENTEAFF
DNA: TGTGCCATCAGCCGGACAGGCGAGAACACTGAAGCTTTCTTT

V: TRBV12-3/TRBV12-4
size: many
length: 15
D: .
J: TRBJ2-1
CDR3: CASSFGFRGDNEQFF
DNA: TGTGCCAGCAGTTTTGGTTTCAGGGGCGACAATGAGCAGTTCTTC

V: TRBV7-2
size: .
length: 13
D: .
J: TRBJ1-1
CDR3: CASSLSPSYEAFF
DNA: TGTGCCAGCAGCTTATCCCCCAGTTATGAAGCTTTCTTT

V: TRBV5-6
size: few
length: 17
D: TRBD1
J: TRBJ1-3
CDR3: CASSYIGPGQGGNTIYF
DNA: TGTGCCAGCAGTTACATAGGACCGGGACAGGGTGGAAACACCATATATTTT

V: TRBV18
size: few
length: 15
D: .
J: TRBJ1-6
CDR3: CASSPGQTDNSPLHF
DNA: TGTGCCAGCTCACCTGGACAGACCGATAATTCACCCCTCCACTTT

V: TRBV20-1
size: .
length: 16
D: TRBD2
J: TRBJ2-7
CDR3: CSAHRTSGRDRYEQYF
DNA: TGCAGTGCTCATCGGACTAGCGGGAGGGATCGATACGAGCAGTACTTC

V: TRBV6-5
size: few
length: 15
D: .
J: TRBJ1-3
CDR3: CASSYSWGHGNTIYF
DNA: TGTGCCAGCAGTTACTCGTGGGGGCATGGAAACACCATATATTTT

V: TRBV7-2
size: .
length: 15
D: .
J: TRBJ2-6
CDR3: CASSWGSAGANVLTF
DNA: TGTGCCAGCAGTTGGGGGTCTGCCGGGGCCAACGTCCTGACTTTC

V: TRBV7-9
size: .
length: 12
D: .
J: TRBJ2-3
CDR3: CASSTQTDTQYF
DNA: TGTGCCAGCAGCACCCAGACAGATACGCAGTATTTT

V: TRBV28
size: many
length: 13
D: .
J: TRBJ1-1
CDR3: CASSYRVGTEAFF
DNA: TGTGCCAGCAGTTACAGGGTTGGAACTGAAGCTTTCTTT

V: TRBV20-1
size: .
length: 15
D: TRBD1
J: TRBJ2-7
CDR3: CSARDQWTGVNEQYF
DNA: TGCAGTGCTAGAGATCAATGGACAGGGGTAAACGAGCAGTACTTC

V: TRBV5-1
size: few
length: 18
D: TRBD2
J: TRBJ2-2
CDR3: CASSSSGRGGANTGELFF
DNA: TGCGCCAGCAGCTCTAGCGGGAGAGGCGGGGCGAACACCGGGGAGCTGTTTTTT

V: TRBV6-1
size: few
length: 12
D: .
J: TRBJ1-1
CDR3: CASSEGTTRAFF
DNA: TGTGCCAGCAGTGAAGGGACAACCAGGGCTTTCTTT

V: TRBV7-2
size: many
length: 15
D: .
J: TRBJ2-7
CDR3: CASTPGAGFSYEQYF
DNA: TGTGCCAGCACCCCCGGGGCAGGGTTCTCCTACGAGCAGTACTTC

V: TRBV20-1
size: many
length: 14
D: .
J: TRBJ1-2
CDR3: CSARDLGGADGYTF
DNA: TGCAGTGCTAGAGATCTAGGGGGGGCCGATGGCTACACCTTC

V: TRBV6-1
size: many
length: 13
D: TRBD1
J: TRBJ1-2
CDR3: CASSPDRDQRYTF
DNA: TGTGCCAGCAGTCCCGACAGGGATCAGCGCTACACCTTC

V: TRBV20-1
size: few
length: 14
D: .
J: TRBJ2-4
CDR3: CSAGGQSAKNIQYF
DNA: TGCAGTGCTGGAGGACAGTCAGCCAAAAACATTCAGTACTTC